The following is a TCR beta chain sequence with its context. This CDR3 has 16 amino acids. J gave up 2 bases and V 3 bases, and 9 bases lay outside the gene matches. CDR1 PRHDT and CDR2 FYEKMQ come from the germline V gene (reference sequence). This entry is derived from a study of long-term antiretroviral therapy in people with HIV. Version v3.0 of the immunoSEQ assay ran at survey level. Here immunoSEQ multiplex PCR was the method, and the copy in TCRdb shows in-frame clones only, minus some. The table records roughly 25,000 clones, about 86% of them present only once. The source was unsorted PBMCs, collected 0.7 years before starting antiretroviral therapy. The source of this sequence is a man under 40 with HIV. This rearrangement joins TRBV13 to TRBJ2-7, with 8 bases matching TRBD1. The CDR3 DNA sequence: TGTGCCAGCAGCTTCAGGACAGGGAGTCGTACCTACGAGCAGTACTTC. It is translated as CASSFRTGSRTYEQYF.